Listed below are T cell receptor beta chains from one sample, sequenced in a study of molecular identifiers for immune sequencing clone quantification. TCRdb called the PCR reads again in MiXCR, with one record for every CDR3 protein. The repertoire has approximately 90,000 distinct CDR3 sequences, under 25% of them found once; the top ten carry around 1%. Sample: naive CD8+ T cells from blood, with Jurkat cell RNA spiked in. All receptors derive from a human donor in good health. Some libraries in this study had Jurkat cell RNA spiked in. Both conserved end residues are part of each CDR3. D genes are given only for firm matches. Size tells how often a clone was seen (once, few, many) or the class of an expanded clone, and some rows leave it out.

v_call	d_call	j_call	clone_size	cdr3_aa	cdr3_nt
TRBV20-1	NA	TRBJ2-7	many	CSARPDYSYEQYF	TGCAGTGCTAGGCCGGACTACTCCTACGAGCAGTACTTC
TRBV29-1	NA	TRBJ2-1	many	CSVWQADEQFF	TGCAGCGTTTGGCAGGCGGATGAGCAGTTCTTC
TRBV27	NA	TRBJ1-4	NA	CASSPFPVNEKLFF	TGTGCCAGTTCCCCGTTTCCGGTAAATGAAAAACTGTTTTTT
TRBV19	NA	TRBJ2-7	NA	CASSHAGSEQYF	TGTGCCAGTAGTCACGCAGGGAGCGAGCAGTACTTC
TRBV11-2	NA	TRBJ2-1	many	CASSLVGGARPVFF	TGTGCCAGCAGCTTAGTAGGGGGGGCCCGCCCCGTGTTCTTC
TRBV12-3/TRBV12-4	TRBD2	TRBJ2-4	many	CASTGPISGMELAKNIQYF	TGTGCCAGCACGGGCCCGATTAGCGGGATGGAACTAGCCAAAAACATTCAGTACTTC
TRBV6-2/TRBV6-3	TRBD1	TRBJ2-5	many	CASSYSDRGSLETQYF	TGTGCCAGCAGTTACTCGGACAGGGGATCTCTGGAGACCCAGTACTTC
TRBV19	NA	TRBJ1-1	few	CATDLGMNTEAFF	TGTGCCACCGACCTGGGCATGAACACTGAAGCTTTCTTT
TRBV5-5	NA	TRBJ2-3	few	CASSVTWGTDTQYF	TGTGCCAGCAGCGTAACGTGGGGCACAGATACGCAGTATTTT
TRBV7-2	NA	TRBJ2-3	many	CASSWDSPDTQYF	TGTGCCAGCAGCTGGGACTCCCCAGATACGCAGTATTTT
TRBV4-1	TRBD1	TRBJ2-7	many	CASSPQVGDRGGEQYF	TGCGCCAGCAGCCCGCAGGTTGGAGACAGGGGAGGCGAGCAGTACTTC
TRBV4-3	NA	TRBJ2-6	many	CASSRVPRISGANVLTF	TGCGCCAGCAGCCGAGTCCCGCGGATCTCTGGGGCCAACGTCCTGACTTTC
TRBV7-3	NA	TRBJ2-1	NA	CASNLSPGGAYSEQFF	TGTGCCAGCAACTTAAGTCCAGGCGGGGCCTACAGTGAGCAGTTCTTC
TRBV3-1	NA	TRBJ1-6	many	CASSQDGSPLHF	TGTGCCAGCAGCCAAGACGGTTCACCCCTCCACTTT
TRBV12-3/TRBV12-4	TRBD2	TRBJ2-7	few	CASNPGGASYEQYF	TGTGCCAGCAACCCGGGGGGTGCGTCCTACGAGCAGTACTTC
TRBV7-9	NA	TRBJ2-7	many	CASSLATWTEGRYEQYF	TGTGCCAGCAGCTTAGCGACGTGGACGGAGGGAAGGTACGAGCAGTACTTC
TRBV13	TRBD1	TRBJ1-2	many	CASTGTGFRTTYGYTF	TGTGCCAGTACCGGGACAGGGTTTCGTACTACCTATGGCTACACCTTC
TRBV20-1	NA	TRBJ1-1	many	CSAFLLGGNTEAFF	TGCAGTGCTTTCCTTTTGGGGGGAAACACTGAAGCTTTCTTT
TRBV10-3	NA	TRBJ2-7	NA	CAISNVQLYEQYF	TGTGCCATCAGTAACGTACAGCTCTACGAGCAGTACTTC
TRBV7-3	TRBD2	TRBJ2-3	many	CASSFSRTSGNTDTQYF	TGTGCCAGCAGCTTTAGTAGGACTAGCGGTAACACAGATACGCAGTATTTT
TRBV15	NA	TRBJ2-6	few	CATGRSSGANVLTF	TGTGCCACCGGACGGAGCTCTGGGGCCAACGTCCTGACTTTC
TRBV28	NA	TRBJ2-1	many	CASSLLQSSYNEQFF	TGTGCCAGCAGTTTATTGCAAAGCTCCTACAATGAGCAGTTCTTC
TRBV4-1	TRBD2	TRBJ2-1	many	CASSLAGHEQFF	TGCGCCAGCAGCCTAGCGGGGCATGAGCAGTTCTTC
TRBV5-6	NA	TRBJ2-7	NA	CASNLVGGYEQYF	TGTGCCAGCAACCTCGTGGGGGGCTACGAGCAGTACTTC
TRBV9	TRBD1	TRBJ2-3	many	CASSVGTAPGADTQYF	TGTGCCAGCAGCGTCGGGACAGCCCCAGGGGCAGATACGCAGTATTTT
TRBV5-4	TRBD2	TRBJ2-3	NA	CASWGSGDTDTQYF	TGTGCCAGCTGGGGTAGCGGGGACACAGATACGCAGTATTTT
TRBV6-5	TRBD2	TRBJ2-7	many	CASSYSISREKDYEQYF	TGTGCCAGCAGTTACTCGATATCGCGGGAGAAGGACTACGAGCAGTACTTC
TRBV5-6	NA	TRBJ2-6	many	CASSLELISGANVLTF	TGTGCCAGCAGCTTGGAGCTGATCTCTGGGGCCAACGTCCTGACTTTC
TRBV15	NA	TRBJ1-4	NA	CATHRSGINEKLSF	TGTGCCACCCACCGGAGCGGCATAAATGAAAAACTGTCTTTT
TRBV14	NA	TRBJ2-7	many	CASSKHRGGYEQYF	TGTGCCAGCAGCAAACATCGTGGCGGCTACGAGCAGTACTTC
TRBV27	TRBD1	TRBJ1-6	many	CASSLMGQGARTPLHF	TGTGCCAGCAGTTTAATGGGACAGGGGGCGAGGACACCCCTCCACTTT
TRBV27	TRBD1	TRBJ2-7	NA	CARDRGSYEQYF	TGTGCCCGGGACAGGGGGTCCTACGAGCAGTACTTC